The following is a T cell receptor (beta chain) sequence with its context. This clonotype appeared once. Its antigen remains undetermined. Base qualities are not provided; no much larger clone lies one nucleotide away. Donors were roughly 40 systemically healthy Caucasian individuals from Russia aged 6 to 90 years. Around 10 milliliters of peripheral blood were collected from each donor into EDTA-treated Vacutainer tubes. PBMCs were isolated by Ficoll-Paque density-gradient centrifugation, with at least 7 million obtained per sample. Trizol reagent was used to extract total RNA from PBMCs, with at least 5.5 micrograms per sample. For every donor, flow cytometry on a PBMC aliquot measured the percentage of naive CD45RAhigh/CD27high T cells. The data were obtained in a study of blood T cells in healthy people across ages (dated by TCRdb to between 2015 and 2016). In terms of the full investigation: In model experiments, roughly one uniquely barcoded TCR beta cDNA molecule per two T cells was captured by template switching. The donors were divided into four age groups: young (average about 15 years), middle-aged (about 39), aged (62) and long-lived (around 87). Age-related changes in TCR beta repertoire diversity were measured in the study by deep sequencing normalized with unique cDNA molecular identifiers. To avoid experimental bias, donors of different ages were distributed randomly across sequencing lanes. For two donors (one aged 18 to 30 and one aged 80 or older), the study analyzed two additional independent replicas of 1 million unique cDNA reads from the same blood draw. What the authors observed across the whole study: Since profiling was done on bulk unsorted PBMCs, naive and antigen-experienced compartments could not be conclusively compared. The long-lived group showed more naive CD4+ T cells, fewer expanded clones and increased TCR diversity than the aged group, suggesting age selection. Observed TCR beta diversity correlated strongly with the percentage of naive T cells measured by flow cytometry. As age increased, observed TCR beta diversity per million T cells dropped in a roughly linear way, and a significant reduction was already evident by age about 40. Estimates of total diversity from one million sequenced T cells were regarded as lower bounds and underestimates. The CMV infection status of donors was not known, potentially confounding age-related changes in expanded clonotypes.

The library was made by 5' RACE. Instrument used: Illumina HiSeq 2500. The second PCR ran for about 6 to 12 cycles and used a J-beta primer mix along with a sample-barcoded 5' primer. Each TCR beta cDNA molecule received a unique molecular identifier from a template-switch 5' adaptor carrying 12 random nucleotides. At least 2.5 million CDR3-containing paired-end reads were obtained from each sample. First-strand cDNA synthesis was performed from all RNA using the Mint cDNA synthesis kit, with priming by a TRBC-specific oligonucleotide. After uracil-DNA glycosylase treatment, a first 18-cycle PCR used universal primers M1SS and BC2_uni_R on all cDNA. Under the source paper's analysis protocol: For normalization, 1 million high-quality reads were randomly selected from each sample, with every read carrying a distinct molecular identifier. Instead of being binned into consensus sequences, reads with shared molecular identifiers were discarded. MiTCR, run with a Q25 quality threshold and the strictest error-elimination algorithm, handled CDR3 identification, clonotype clustering and error correction. A nonparametric unseen species model with Euler transformation was used to estimate a lower bound on total TCR beta diversity. Using fastp at Q25 and MiXCR, TCRdb reprocessed the public reads and kept productive beta chains. Identical CDR3 protein sequences are pooled into one entry, listed with their most common genes and DNA. The V and J calls were determined by TCRdb, not by the authors. This sample lists roughly 1,300,000 distinct CDR3 sequences; approximately 59% were detected once. The top ten clonotypes cover 6.5% to 8.5% of the sample.

V is trimmed back by 6 bases and J by 7 bases, and the junction contains 11 bases that no gene match accounts for. The CDR3 covers 13 residues, taking in both the cysteine and the phenylalanine. Only CDR3 DNA remains: 39 bases, in frame from the first base. CDR1 DFQATT and CDR2 SNEGSKA were looked up in the germline V gene (reference sequence). The receptor chain draws on TRBV20-1 and TRBJ1-2, and 7 bases in between align with TRBD1. This sequence originates from a man aged 18 to 29 in good health. The sequenced sample was blood. The CDR3 loop reads CSAAVFPGGGYTF. The nucleotides read TGCAGTGCCGCTGTCTTCCCAGGGGGTGGCTACACCTTC.